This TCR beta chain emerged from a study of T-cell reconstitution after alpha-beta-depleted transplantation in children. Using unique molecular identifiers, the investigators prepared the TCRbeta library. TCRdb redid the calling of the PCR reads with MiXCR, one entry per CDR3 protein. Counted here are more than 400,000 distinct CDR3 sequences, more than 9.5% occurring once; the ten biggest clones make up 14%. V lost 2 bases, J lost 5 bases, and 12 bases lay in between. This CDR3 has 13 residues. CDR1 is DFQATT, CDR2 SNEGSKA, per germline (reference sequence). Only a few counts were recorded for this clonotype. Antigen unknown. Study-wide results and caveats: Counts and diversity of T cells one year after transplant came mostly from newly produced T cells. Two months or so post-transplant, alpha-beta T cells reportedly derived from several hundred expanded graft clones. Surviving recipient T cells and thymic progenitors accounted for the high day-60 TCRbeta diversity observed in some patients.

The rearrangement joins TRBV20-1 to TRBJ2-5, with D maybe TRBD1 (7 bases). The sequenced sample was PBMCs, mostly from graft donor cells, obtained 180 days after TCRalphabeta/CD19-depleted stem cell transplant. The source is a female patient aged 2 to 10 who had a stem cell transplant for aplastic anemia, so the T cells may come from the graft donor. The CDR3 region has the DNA TGCAGTGCTAGAAGACCAGGGGGGGAGACCCAGTACTTC. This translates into CSARRPGGETQYF.